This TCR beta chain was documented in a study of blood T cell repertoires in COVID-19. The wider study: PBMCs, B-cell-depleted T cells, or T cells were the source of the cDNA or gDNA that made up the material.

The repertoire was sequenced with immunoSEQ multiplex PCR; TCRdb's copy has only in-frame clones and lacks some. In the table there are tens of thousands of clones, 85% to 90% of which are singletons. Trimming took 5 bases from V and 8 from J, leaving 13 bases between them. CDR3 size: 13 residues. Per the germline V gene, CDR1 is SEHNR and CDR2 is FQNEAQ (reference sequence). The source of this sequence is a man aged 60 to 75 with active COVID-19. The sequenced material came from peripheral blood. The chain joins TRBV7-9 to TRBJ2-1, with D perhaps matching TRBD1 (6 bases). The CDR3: CASSPTQGHEQFF. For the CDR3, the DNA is TGTGCCAGCAGCCCAACTCAGGGGCATGAGCAGTTCTTC. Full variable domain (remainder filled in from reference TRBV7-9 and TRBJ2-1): DTGVSQNPRHKITKRGQNVTFRCDPISEHNRLYWYRQTLGQGPEFLTYFQNEAQLEKSRLLSDRFSAERPKGSFSTLEIQRTEQGDSAMYLCASSPTQGHEQFFGPGTRLTVL.